This is a list of T cell receptor beta chains from one sample in a study of regulatory T cells in long-lasting Graves disease. TCRdb ran MiXCR on the multiplex PCR reads and lists one entry per CDR3 protein. The sample gives under 800,000 distinct CDR3 sequences, around 17% of which show up once; about 18% is in the top ten. The same sample was also used in a study of T cells in Graves' hyperthyroidism and ophthalmopathy.

Sequenced here: peripheral blood mononuclear cells (PBMCs), sampled at new diagnosis, from a patient treated with antithyroid drugs. Source of these receptors: a woman in her 30s with Graves disease. The CDR3 runs from the conserved cysteine through the conserved F or W. The D gene is left open where the match is weak. Clone size is not always given. Where it is, it says once, few, many or a class for expanded clones.

abundance | d_gene | j_gene | v_gene | CDR3aa | CDR3nt
NA | NA | TRBJ1-1 | TRBV9 | CASSVATTGNTEAFF | TGTGCCAGCAGCGTAGCTACTACAGGGAACACTGAAGCTTTCTTT
few | NA | TRBJ1-6 | TRBV5-1 | CASSLEGSASGSPLHF | TGCGCCAGCAGCTTGGAAGGTTCGGCTTCGGGGTCACCCCTCCACTTT
NA | TRBD2 | TRBJ2-3 | TRBV27 | CASSLRAGGTDTQYF | TGTGCCAGCAGCTTAAGAGCGGGAGGCACAGATACGCAGTATTTT
many | NA | TRBJ1-5 | TRBV20-1 | CSAAQGDHNQPQHF | TGCAGTGCCGCACAGGGCGATCATAATCAGCCCCAGCATTTT
NA | NA | TRBJ2-2 | TRBV6-2/TRBV6-3 | CASSALGGLNTGELFF | TGTGCCAGCAGTGCACTAGGGGGGCTCAACACCGGGGAGCTGTTTTTT
many | TRBD2 | TRBJ2-1 | TRBV24-1 | CATSDVGLARVSEQFF | TGTGCCACCAGTGATGTGGGACTAGCGCGGGTCTCTGAGCAGTTCTTC
many | NA | TRBJ1-4 | TRBV10-3 | CAISDGGTNEKLFF | TGTGCCATCAGTGATGGGGGGACTAATGAAAAACTGTTTTTT
many | NA | TRBJ2-7 | TRBV2 | CASKMSSYEQYF | TGTGCCAGCAAAATGAGCTCCTACGAGCAGTACTTC
many | NA | TRBJ2-5 | TRBV28 | CASSLKGKGQYF | TGTGCCAGCAGTTTAAAGGGAAAGGGGCAGTACTTC
NA | TRBD1 | TRBJ2-3 | TRBV29-1 | CSVVGQATDTQYF | TGCAGCGTTGTTGGACAGGCCACAGATACGCAGTATTTT
NA | TRBD2 | TRBJ2-3 | TRBV4-1 | CASSQPPYPTSESDTQYF | TGCGCCAGCAGCCAACCACCCTACCCGACTAGCGAATCAGATACGCAGTATTTT
many | NA | TRBJ1-5 | TRBV2 | CASSEQEYNQPQHF | TGTGCCAGCAGTGAACAGGAATACAATCAGCCCCAGCATTTT
many | NA | TRBJ2-1 | TRBV5-1 | CASSLLTGRSGYNEQFF | TGCGCCAGCAGCTTATTAACAGGGAGATCCGGTTACAATGAGCAGTTCTTC
NA | NA | TRBJ1-1 | TRBV13 | CASSSRGGRDTEAFF | TGTGCCAGCAGCTCCCGGGGGGGGAGGGACACTGAAGCTTTCTTT
NA | TRBD1 | TRBJ1-2 | TRBV30 | CSYGDRDGGYTF | TGTAGTTATGGGGACAGGGATGGTGGCTACACCTTC
many | TRBD1 | TRBJ1-1 | TRBV19 | CASSPLGRGANTEAFF | TGTGCCAGTAGCCCTTTGGGCAGGGGGGCAAACACTGAAGCTTTCTTT
NA | TRBD1 | TRBJ2-1 | TRBV30 | CAWSAQISVRGTEQFF | TGTGCCTGGAGCGCCCAGATTTCGGTCAGGGGGACGGAGCAGTTCTTC
few | NA | TRBJ2-6 | TRBV5-1 | CASSLAGMLHSGANVLTF | TGCGCCAGCAGCTTGGCCGGGATGCTCCACTCTGGGGCCAACGTCCTGACTTTC
few | NA | TRBJ2-1 | TRBV11-3 | CASQPTWSNEQFF | TGTGCCAGCCAACCTACCTGGTCTAATGAGCAGTTCTTC
NA | NA | TRBJ2-2 | TRBV7-2 | CASSLVGTAGELFF | TGTGCCAGCAGCTTAGTTGGGACCGCCGGGGAGCTGTTTTTT
many | NA | TRBJ2-1 | TRBV2 | CASSDMGYNEQFF | TGTGCCAGCAGTGATATGGGCTACAATGAGCAGTTCTTC
few | NA | TRBJ2-7 | TRBV18 | CASSPQAAGSEYF | TGTGCCAGCTCACCCCAAGCGGCGGGTTCTGAGTACTTC
NA | TRBD1 | TRBJ2-2 | TRBV11-1 | CASRGRTGGAGELFF | TGTGCCAGCAGAGGTCGGACAGGGGGTGCCGGGGAGCTGTTTTTT
few | NA | TRBJ2-2 | TRBV6-1 | CASSDFVGETGELFF | TGTGCCAGCAGTGACTTTGTTGGGGAAACCGGGGAGCTGTTTTTT
NA | NA | TRBJ2-5 | TRBV6-5 | CASSYSSPITETQYF | TGTGCCAGCAGTTACTCCTCACCCATTACAGAGACCCAGTACTTC
few | TRBD1 | TRBJ1-1 | TRBV9 | CASSPRTGIGGTEAFF | TGTGCCAGCAGCCCGCGGACAGGGATAGGAGGCACTGAAGCTTTCTTT
many | NA | TRBJ2-5 | TRBV6-5 | CASSYSAGGKETQYF | TGTGCCAGCAGTTATTCCGCCGGAGGGAAAGAGACCCAGTACTTC
few | TRBD1 | TRBJ2-5 | TRBV5-1 | CASSRTGGLETQYF | TGCGCCAGCAGCCGGACAGGGGGCTTGGAGACCCAGTACTTC
few | NA | TRBJ1-5 | TRBV19 | CASSTTAGVGNNQPQHF | TGTGCCAGTAGTACTACGGCGGGGGTTGGCAACAATCAGCCCCAGCATTTT
few | TRBD1 | TRBJ2-2 | TRBV11-3 | CASSLGQTTSAGELFF | TGTGCCAGCAGCTTGGGACAGACCACGAGCGCCGGGGAGCTGTTTTTT
NA | NA | TRBJ2-4 | TRBV29-1 | CSVTLGTNIQYF | TGCAGCGTTACCCTGGGGACAAACATTCAGTACTTC
few | TRBD1 | TRBJ2-2 | TRBV6-2/TRBV6-3 | CASSYAGGFGELFF | TGTGCCAGCAGTTACGCAGGGGGATTCGGGGAGCTGTTTTTT
NA | NA | TRBJ2-1 | TRBV6-1 | CASNEFVGQGGEQFF | TGTGCCAGCAATGAATTCGTAGGGCAGGGCGGGGAGCAGTTCTTC
many | NA | TRBJ1-1 | TRBV6-2/TRBV6-3 | CASSRGRGDTEAFF | TGTGCCAGCAGTAGAGGGCGTGGGGACACTGAAGCTTTCTTT
NA | NA | TRBJ2-7 | TRBV29-1 | CSVESGGPVPYEQYF | TGCAGCGTTGAATCCGGGGGCCCGGTCCCCTACGAGCAGTACTTC
many | TRBD2 | TRBJ2-2 | TRBV7-2 | CASSLVPLAGVGVTGELFF | TGTGCCAGCAGCTTAGTACCGCTAGCGGGAGTTGGGGTCACCGGGGAGCTGTTTTTT
NA | NA | TRBJ2-7 | TRBV27 | CASSSPGSTTYEQYF | TGTGCCAGCAGTTCCCCCGGCTCCACTACCTACGAGCAGTACTTC
many | TRBD1 | TRBJ2-7 | TRBV3-1 | CASSRGQSYEQYF | TGTGCCAGCAGCCGGGGACAGTCCTACGAGCAGTACTTC
NA | TRBD2 | TRBJ2-1 | TRBV19 | CASRGLVSHNEQFF | TGTGCCAGCCGCGGACTAGTAAGCCACAATGAGCAGTTCTTC
many | TRBD2 | TRBJ2-1 | TRBV27 | CASSLFQREGRGNEQFF | TGTGCCAGCAGTTTATTCCAGCGGGAGGGCCGGGGCAATGAGCAGTTCTTC
many | NA | TRBJ1-1 | TRBV3-1 | CASSQVNTEAFF | TGTGCCAGCAGTCAGGTGAACACTGAAGCTTTCTTT
many | NA | TRBJ2-7 | TRBV20-1 | CSAREDLEVYEQYF | TGCAGTGCTAGAGAAGATCTTGAAGTTTACGAGCAGTACTTC
few | TRBD2 | TRBJ2-2 | TRBV5-1 | CASSSVAGSSVTGELFF | TGCGCCAGCAGCTCCGTAGCGGGATCTTCGGTTACCGGGGAGCTGTTTTTT
many | NA | TRBJ2-1 | TRBV12-3/TRBV12-4 | CASRGRDTDNEQFF | TGTGCCAGCAGGGGCCGGGACACCGACAATGAGCAGTTCTTC
many | NA | TRBJ2-3 | TRBV12-3/TRBV12-4 | CASTFRGASTDTQYF | TGTGCCAGCACTTTCCGGGGAGCTAGCACAGATACGCAGTATTTT
many | NA | TRBJ2-7 | TRBV12-3/TRBV12-4 | CASSFVTDSEQYF | TGTGCCAGCAGTTTTGTAACAGACTCCGAGCAGTACTTC
many | NA | TRBJ2-3 | TRBV7-8 | CASSFYAYPPDTQYF | TGTGCCAGCAGCTTCTACGCGTATCCGCCAGATACGCAGTATTTT